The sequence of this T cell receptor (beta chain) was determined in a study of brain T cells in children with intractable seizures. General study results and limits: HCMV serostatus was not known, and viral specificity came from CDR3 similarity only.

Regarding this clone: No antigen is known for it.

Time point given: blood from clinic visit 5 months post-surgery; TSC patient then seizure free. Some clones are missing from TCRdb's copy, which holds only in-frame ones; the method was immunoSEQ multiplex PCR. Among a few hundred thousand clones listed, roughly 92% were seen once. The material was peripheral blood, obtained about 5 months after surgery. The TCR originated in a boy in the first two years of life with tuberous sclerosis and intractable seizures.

The CDR3 is CATRRGNTEAFF. DNA of the CDR3: TGTGCCACCCGGCGCGGTAACACTGAAGCTTTCTTT. The genes are TRBV15 and TRBJ1-1; no definite D call. V was shortened by 8 bases and J by 2 bases, with 9 bases between the two germline ends. Germline V gene sequence: CDR1 LNHNV, CDR2 YYDKDF (reference sequence). The length of the CDR3 is 12 residues.